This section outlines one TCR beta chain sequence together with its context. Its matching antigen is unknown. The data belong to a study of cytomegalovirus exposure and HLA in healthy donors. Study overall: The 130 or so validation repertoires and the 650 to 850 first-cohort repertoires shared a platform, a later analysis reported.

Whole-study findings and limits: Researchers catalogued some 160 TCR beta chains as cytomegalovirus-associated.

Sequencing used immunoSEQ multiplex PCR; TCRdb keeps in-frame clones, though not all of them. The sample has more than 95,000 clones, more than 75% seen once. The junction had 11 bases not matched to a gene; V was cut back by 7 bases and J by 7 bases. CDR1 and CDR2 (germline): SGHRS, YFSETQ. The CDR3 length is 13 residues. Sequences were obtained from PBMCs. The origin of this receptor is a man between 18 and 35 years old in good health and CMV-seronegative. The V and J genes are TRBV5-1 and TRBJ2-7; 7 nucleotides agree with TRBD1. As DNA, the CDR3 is TGCGCCAGCGCAGACAGGGCTTCCTTGGAGCAGTACTTC. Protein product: CASADRASLEQYF.